A selection of T cell receptor beta chains follows, all from one sample in a study of T cell changes during pregnancy in multiple sclerosis. TCRdb keeps only in-frame clones here, not all; method: immunoSEQ multiplex PCR. Counted here are tens of thousands of clones, approximately 92% occurring once; the ten biggest clones make up 0.75% to 1%. The sequences come from peripheral blood, collected after pregnancy. These TCRs come from a female donor with multiple sclerosis, enrolled in a pregnancy study. CDR3s include the opening cysteine and the closing phenylalanine or tryptophan. The D gene is left open where the match is weak. The size of a clone is reported for some rows only, either as once, few or many, or as a class for expanded clones.

clone_size d_call j_call v_call cdr3_nt cdr3_aa
NA NA TRBJ2-7 TRBV7-7 TGTGCTAGCAGCCCCTTTATGGGGGCTGGCGAGCAGTACTTC CASSPFMGAGEQYF
NA TRBD1 TRBJ1-1 TRBV5-1 TGCGCCAGCAGCAAACAGGGGTTGAACACTGAAGCTTTCTTT CASSKQGLNTEAFF
NA NA TRBJ1-5 TRBV12-5 TGTGCTAGTGGGCCGGGCGCGGGTCAGCCCCAGCATTTT CASGPGAGQPQHF
NA NA TRBJ2-7 TRBV10-1 TGCGCCAGCAGTGATACTGAAAAGGACATCTTGAACGACGAGCAGTACTTC CASSDTEKDILNDEQYF
NA NA TRBJ2-2 TRBV27 TGTGCCAGCAGTTCCCCCCCCGGGGGCGGGGAGCTGTTTTTT CASSSPPGGGELFF
NA TRBD1 TRBJ1-2 TRBV7-2 TGTGCCAGCAGGCCCGGGACAGGCTATGGCTACACCTTC CASRPGTGYGYTF
NA NA TRBJ2-7 TRBV18 TGTGCCAGCTCACCTCTCCCCGGCGGGACCTACGAGCAGTACTTC CASSPLPGGTYEQYF
NA NA TRBJ1-2 TRBV6-5 TGTGCCAGCAGTTTGGGGCTTGACTATGGCTACACCTTC CASSLGLDYGYTF
NA NA TRBJ2-1 TRBV6-6 TGTGCCAGCAGTTTCCCGCAGGGTCACAATGAGCAGTTCTTC CASSFPQGHNEQFF
NA NA TRBJ1-6 TRBV30 TGTGCCGGGGGGTCCTATAATTCACCCCTCCACTTT CAGGSYNSPLHF
NA TRBD1 TRBJ1-1 TRBV6-4 TGTGCCAGCAGTGACACCCGGACAGGGGGCATGAACACTGAAGCTTTCTTT CASSDTRTGGMNTEAFF
NA TRBD1 TRBJ1-3 TRBV19 TGTGCCAGTAGTCCGGGACAGCTTGCCGGGGGAAACACCATATATTTT CASSPGQLAGGNTIYF
NA NA TRBJ1-2 TRBV19 TGTGCCAGTAATCGGGACAAGGGCTATGGCTACACCTTC CASNRDKGYGYTF
NA NA TRBJ2-5 TRBV2 TGTGCCAGCACTCCCTGGGCATCCCAAGAGACCCAGTACTTC CASTPWASQETQYF
NA TRBD1 TRBJ1-2 TRBV29-1 TGCAGCGCCTACCCGGGACAGGGGAACGATGGCTACACCTTC CSAYPGQGNDGYTF
NA NA TRBJ2-7 TRBV7-9 TGTGCCAGCAGCCAAATCCGTTCCGGGGTCGAGCAGTACTTC CASSQIRSGVEQYF
NA NA TRBJ1-2 TRBV5-1 TGCGCCAGCAGCTTGGGGTTCGACACCCTCTACACCTTC CASSLGFDTLYTF
NA NA TRBJ2-3 TRBV7-3 TGTGCCAGCAGCCCTCGACTGGCTAGCACAGATACGCAGTATTTT CASSPRLASTDTQYF
NA TRBD1 TRBJ1-5 TRBV6-5 TGTGCCAGCAGTTCACAGGGGGCTGGTCAGCCCCAGCATTTT CASSSQGAGQPQHF
NA NA TRBJ2-2 TRBV4-2 TGTGCCAGCAGCGGCGGTGGAGGGGGGGCGACCGCCGGGGAGCTGTTTTTT CASSGGGGGATAGELFF
NA NA TRBJ1-1 TRBV7-3 TGTGCCAGCAGCTTGGCCCGGGGAGGGATGAACACTGAAGCTTTCTTT CASSLARGGMNTEAFF
NA TRBD2 TRBJ2-7 TRBV18 TGTGCCAGCTCATCCCCCGGGACTAGCGGGGGCCGGAGCTCCTACGAGCAGTACTTC CASSSPGTSGGRSSYEQYF
NA NA TRBJ1-5 TRBV6-6 TGTGCCAGCAGTTACCCAGGGGCGACTCTCAATCAGCCCCAGCATTTT CASSYPGATLNQPQHF
NA NA TRBJ2-5 TRBV7-6 TGTGCCAGCAGCCGGGACACGGGCATGGAGACCCAGTACTTC CASSRDTGMETQYF
NA TRBD1 TRBJ1-2 TRBV6-5 TGTGCCAGCAGTTACCGGGACAGGGGCAACTATGGCTACACCTTC CASSYRDRGNYGYTF
once NA TRBJ2-7 TRBV7-2 TGTGCCAGCTCCCGAGCGGCTAGCGTCTCATACGAGCAGTACTTC CASSRAASVSYEQYF
NA TRBD2 TRBJ2-3 TRBV6-4 TGTGCCAGCAGTGAACTAGCGGGGACAGATACGCAGTATTTT CASSELAGTDTQYF
NA TRBD1 TRBJ2-4 TRBV6-1 TGTGCCAGCAGTGCCGCAACCGACAGGGGGGTAGCCAAAAACATTCAGTACTTC CASSAATDRGVAKNIQYF
NA TRBD1 TRBJ1-2 TRBV10-1 TGCGCCAGCAGTGAGTGGGGCCAGGGGGTCCGGGGCTACACCTTC CASSEWGQGVRGYTF
once NA TRBJ2-2 TRBV7-7 TGTGCCAGCAGCGCAGGACACCCGAACACCGGGGAGCTGTTTTTT CASSAGHPNTGELFF
NA TRBD2 TRBJ2-3 TRBV27 TGTGCCAGCAGTTCCCTGAGGTTTAGCGGGGGGCTTAGGGATACGCAGTATTTT CASSSLRFSGGLRDTQYF
once NA TRBJ1-1 TRBV5-5 TGTGCCAGCAGCCCAAACACTGAAGCTTTCTTT CASSPNTEAFF
NA NA TRBJ1-1 TRBV19 TGTGCCAGTAGAGTCCAGGGTTACACTGAAGCTTTCTTT CASRVQGYTEAFF
NA TRBD1 TRBJ2-1 TRBV18 TGTGCCAGCTCACCGTATCAGACAGGGGGCAATGAGCAGTTCTTC CASSPYQTGGNEQFF
NA NA TRBJ1-1 TRBV30 TGTGCCTGGAGCCCTGCGGGGAGGGGGACTGAAGCTTTCTTT CAWSPAGRGTEAFF
few TRBD2 TRBJ2-5 TRBV6-1 TGTGCCAGCAGTGAACTAGCGGGGGGGCAAGAGACCCAGTACTTC CASSELAGGQETQYF
NA TRBD1 TRBJ1-4 TRBV2 TGTGCCAGCAGCCGGGTGGCAGGGGGTAATGAAAAACTGTTTTTT CASSRVAGGNEKLFF
NA TRBD1 TRBJ1-5 TRBV6-1 TGTGCCAGTCGAACAGGGGGCCAAAGCAATCAGCCCCAGCATTTT CASRTGGQSNQPQHF
NA NA TRBJ1-4 TRBV6-5 TGTGCCAGCAGTATTGGGGGGGCGACTAGTGAAAAACTGTTTTTT CASSIGGATSEKLFF